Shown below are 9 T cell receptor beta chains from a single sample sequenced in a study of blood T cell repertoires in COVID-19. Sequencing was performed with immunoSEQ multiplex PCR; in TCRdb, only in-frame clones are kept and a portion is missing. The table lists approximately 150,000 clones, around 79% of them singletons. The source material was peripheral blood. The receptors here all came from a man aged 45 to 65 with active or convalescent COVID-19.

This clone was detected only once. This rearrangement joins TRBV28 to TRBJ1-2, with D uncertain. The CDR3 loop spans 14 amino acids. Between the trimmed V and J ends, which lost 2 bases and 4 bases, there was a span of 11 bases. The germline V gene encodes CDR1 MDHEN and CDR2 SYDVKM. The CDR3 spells CASSLRSGIYGYTF. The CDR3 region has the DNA TGTGCCAGCAGTTTAAGATCGGGTATCTATGGCTACACCTTC.

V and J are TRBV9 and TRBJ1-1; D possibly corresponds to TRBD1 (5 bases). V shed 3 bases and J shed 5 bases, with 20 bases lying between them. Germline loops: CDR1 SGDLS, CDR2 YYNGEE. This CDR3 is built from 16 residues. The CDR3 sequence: CASSAFHGGEHTEAFF. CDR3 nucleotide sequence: TGTGCCAGCAGCGCATTCCACGGAGGGGAACATACTGAAGCTTTCTTT.

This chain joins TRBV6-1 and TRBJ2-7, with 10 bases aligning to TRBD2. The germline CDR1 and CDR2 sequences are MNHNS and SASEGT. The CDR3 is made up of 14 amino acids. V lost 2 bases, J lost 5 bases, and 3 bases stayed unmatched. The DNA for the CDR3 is TGTGCCAGCAGTGAACTAGCGGGAGTAAACGAGCAGTACTTC. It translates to CASSELAGVNEQYF.

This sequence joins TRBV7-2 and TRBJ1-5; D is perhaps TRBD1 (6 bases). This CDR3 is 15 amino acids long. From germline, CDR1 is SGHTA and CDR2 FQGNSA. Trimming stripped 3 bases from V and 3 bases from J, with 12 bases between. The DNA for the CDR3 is TGTGCCAGCAGCTTGGCCGGGACAAACAATCAGCCCCAGCATTTT. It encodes CASSLAGTNNQPQHF.

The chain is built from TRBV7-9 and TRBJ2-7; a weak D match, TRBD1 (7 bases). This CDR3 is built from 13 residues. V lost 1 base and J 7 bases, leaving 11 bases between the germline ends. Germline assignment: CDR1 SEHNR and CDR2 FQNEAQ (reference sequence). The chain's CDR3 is CASSLEGAGEQYF. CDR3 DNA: TGTGCCAGCAGCTTAGAGGGGGCGGGGGAGCAGTACTTC.

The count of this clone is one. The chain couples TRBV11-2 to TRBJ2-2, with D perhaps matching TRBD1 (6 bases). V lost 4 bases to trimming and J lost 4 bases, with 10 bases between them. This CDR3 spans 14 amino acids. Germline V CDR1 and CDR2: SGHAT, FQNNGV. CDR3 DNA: TGTGCCAGCAGCTCTAACAGGGCCACCGGGGAGCTGTTTTTT. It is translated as CASSSNRATGELFF.

CDR3 bases: TGTGCCACCAGTGATTTCAGGGACACAGATACGCAGTATTTT. It specifies CATSDFRDTDTQYF. The rearrangement uses TRBV24-1 and TRBJ2-3, with a possible D match to TRBD1 (5 bases). The germline V gene encodes CDR1 KGHDR and CDR2 SFDVKD. CDR3 length: 14 residues. Deletions cut 1 base from V and 2 bases from J, with 6 bases between.

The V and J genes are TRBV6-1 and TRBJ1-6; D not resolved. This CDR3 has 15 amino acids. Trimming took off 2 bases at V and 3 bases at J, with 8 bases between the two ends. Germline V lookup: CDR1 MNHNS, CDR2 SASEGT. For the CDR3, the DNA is TGTGCCAGCAGTGAACAGCGGAACTATAATTCACCCCTCCACTTT. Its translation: CASSEQRNYNSPLHF.

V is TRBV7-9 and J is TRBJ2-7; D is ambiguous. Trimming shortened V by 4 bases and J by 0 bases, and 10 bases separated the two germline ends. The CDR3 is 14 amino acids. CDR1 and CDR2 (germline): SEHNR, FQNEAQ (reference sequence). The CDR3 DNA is TGTGCCAGCAGCTCTTCAGTGTACTCCTACGAGCAGTACTTC. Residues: CASSSSVYSYEQYF.